These 19 T cell receptor beta chains were sequenced from one sample in a study of blood T cell repertoires in COVID-19 (TCRdb year 2020). The library was prepared using the immunoSEQ multiplex PCR assay. Entries here come from immuneACCESS through TCRdb and include only in-frame sequences with V and J called. Some clones fail to appear in such tables; in the studies checked, an unresolved V gene covers under half of the shortfall, and the cause of the remainder is unknown. The sample table lists around 620,000 clones, more than 80% of them with a count of one. Roughly 0.26% of the sample is taken by the ten largest. The sequencing sample was made of peripheral blood. The receptors originated from a woman aged 18-29 years with acute or convalescent COVID-19.

This clone occurred once. V and J are TRBV2 and TRBJ1-5, with 7 bases lining up with TRBD1. The CDR3 covers 14 residues. J gave up 3 bases and V 8 bases, and 7 bases lay outside the gene matches. The V gene's germline CDR1 is SNHLY and CDR2 FYNNEI. The CDR3 DNA follows: TGTGCCAGCTCAGAGACAGGGTTCAATCAGCCCCAGCATTTT. Amino acids: CASSETGFNQPQHF.

V and J are TRBV2 and TRBJ2-1; 9 bases match TRBD1. The V gene's germline CDR1 is SNHLY and CDR2 FYNNEI. Germline trimming cut 8 bases from V and 5 bases from J; bases unmatched to any gene: 13. The CDR3 runs to 16 residues. The chain's CDR3 is CASCLGGTGPHNEQFF. DNA of the CDR3: TGTGCCAGCTGCCTGGGAGGGACAGGGCCCCACAATGAGCAGTTCTTC.

The V call is TRBV24-1, the J call TRBJ1-2; tentative D call: TRBD1 (5 bases). Germline V gene data show CDR1 as KGHDR and CDR2 as SFDVKD. Trimming stripped 3 bases from V and 4 bases from J, with 14 bases between. The CDR3 is made up of 15 amino acids. CDR3 amino acids: CATSDGNLQGYGYTF. CDR3 coding DNA: TGTGCCACCAGTGATGGAAACCTGCAGGGCTATGGCTACACCTTC.

V is TRBV9 and J is TRBJ1-5; no firm D call. This CDR3 has 14 amino acids. Trimming took off 2 bases at V and 1 base at J, with 7 bases between the two ends. Germline values: CDR1 SGDLS, CDR2 YYNGEE. The CDR3 reads CASSVAGSNQPQHF. DNA of the CDR3: TGTGCCAGCAGCGTCGCGGGCAGCAATCAGCCCCAGCATTTT.

V usage is TRBV25-1 and J usage is TRBJ2-3, with 8 bases lining up with TRBD2. V lost 4 bases and J lost 3; bases outside the gene matches: 9. The CDR3 totals 16 residues. CDR1 and CDR2 from the germline V gene are MGHDK and SYGVNS. The CDR3 protein is CASSGRRGGTTDTQYF. The CDR3 coding sequence is TGTGCCAGCAGTGGGCGTCGGGGGGGCACGACAGATACGCAGTATTTT.

The chain employs TRBV3-1 (or the pseudogene TRBV3-2) and TRBJ1-2; 9 bases are shared with TRBD1. From germline, CDR1 is LGHDT and CDR2 YNNKEL (reference sequence). The CDR3 has 17 residues. The junction had 6 bases not matched to a gene; V was cut back by 1 base and J by 0 bases. The CDR3 nucleotides read TGTGCCAGCAGCCAAGTTGGGACAGGGCCCACTAACTATGGCTACACCTTC. As protein: CASSQVGTGPTNYGYTF.

This clone has just one count. The chain recombines TRBV3-1 (or the pseudogene TRBV3-2) with TRBJ2-7; the match to TRBD2 covers 7 bases. Germline CDR1 reads LGHDT; CDR2 reads YNNKEL (reference sequence). There are 15 residues in the CDR3. V was pared by 0 bases and J by 7 bases, with 9 bases of the junction left unmatched. In nucleotides, the CDR3 is TGTGCCAGCAGCCAAGATCTTTTTCTAGCGGCGGAGCAGTACTTC. This translates into CASSQDLFLAAEQYF.

The chain has TRBV29-1 and TRBJ2-1, with 7 bases that match TRBD2. The V segment lost 5 bases and the J segment 0 bases; nucleotides outside the gene matches: 7. This CDR3 region has 15 residues. Germline CDR1 SQVTM, CDR2 ANQGSEA. CDR3 region: CSVTSVLSSYNEQFF. In nucleotides, the CDR3 is TGCAGCGTTACTAGCGTTCTTAGCTCCTACAATGAGCAGTTCTTC.

The V call is TRBV9, the J call TRBJ2-5; 8 bases match TRBD2. The junction had 9 bases not matched to a gene; V was cut back by 4 bases and J by 7 bases. CDR3 size: 14 residues. Germline lookup yields CDR1 SGDLS and CDR2 YYNGEE. The CDR3 sequence: CASSSGLEVRTQYF. In DNA form, the CDR3 reads TGTGCCAGCAGCTCGGGACTAGAAGTCAGGACCCAGTACTTC.

The J gene is TRBJ2-5, the V gene TRBV7-9; D may be TRBD1 (6 bases). Trimming shortened V by 4 bases and J by 4 bases, and 19 bases separated the two germline ends. The CDR3 sequence is 16 residues long. The germline V gene encodes CDR1 SEHNR and CDR2 FQNEAQ (reference sequence). This chain's CDR3 is CASSSSDRKGGETQYF. In DNA, the CDR3 is TGTGCCAGCAGCTCCAGCGACCGGAAAGGGGGAGAGACCCAGTACTTC.

DNA for the CDR3: TGTGCCAGCAGCATTCGACAGGTTTCAGAGCAGTACTTC. Translating it yields CASSIRQVSEQYF. The J gene is TRBJ2-7, the V gene TRBV9, with D tentatively TRBD1 (6 bases). This CDR3 has 13 amino acids. Germline V gene sequence: CDR1 SGDLS, CDR2 YYNGEE. The V gene lost 4 bases and the J gene lost 7 bases, with 15 bases spanning the gap.

This rearrangement joins TRBV28 to TRBJ2-1; 11 bases are a match to TRBD2. V shed 5 bases, J shed 12 bases, and the junction held 9 bases outside the gene matches. Germline V gene sequence: CDR1 MDHEN, CDR2 SYDVKM. This CDR3 has 14 amino acids. CDR3 amino acids: CASSRRGTSGLQFF. CDR3 DNA sequence: TGTGCCAGCAGTAGACGTGGGACTAGCGGATTGCAGTTCTTC.

This clone was detected once. The gene calls are TRBV11-2 and TRBJ2-6; TRBD1 aligns across 11 bases. Germline assignment: CDR1 SGHAT and CDR2 FQNNGV. Trimming cost V 7 bases and J 2 bases; bases outside gene matches: 10. The CDR3 is 18 amino acids. CDR3 DNA: TGTGCCAGCACCAAGGGACAGGGGGTACTTACTGGGGCCAACGTCCTGACTTTC. This gives the protein CASTKGQGVLTGANVLTF.

This chain connects TRBV28 to TRBJ1-3; D possibly corresponds to TRBD1 (5 bases). CDR1 and CDR2 from the germline V gene are MDHEN and SYDVKM. The ends were cut back, 5 bases at V and 2 bases at J, with 10 bases in the middle. CDR3 length equals 14 residues. The CDR3 nucleotides are TGTGCCAGCAGTCCCTCGGGGGCTGGAAACACCATATATTTT. Amino acids: CASSPSGAGNTIYF.

This clone is a singleton in its sample. V gene TRBV11-2 combines with J gene TRBJ1-5; D may be TRBD1 (5 bases). This CDR3 has 15 amino acids. Germline-derived CDR1 and CDR2 are SGHAT and FQNNGV. The V and J ends lost 2 bases and 2 bases respectively, with 10 bases between them. CDR3 protein: CASSLRGGGNQPQHF. In DNA, the CDR3 is TGTGCCAGCAGCTTACGCGGAGGGGGCAATCAGCCCCAGCATTTT.

The rearrangement uses TRBV9 and TRBJ1-3; D unresolved. V was shortened by 3 bases and J by 0 bases, with 13 bases between the two germline ends. The CDR3 is 16 residues long. Germline CDR1 is SGDLS and CDR2 is YYNGEE. Here the CDR3 reads CASSAPGFLSGNTIYF. The CDR3 DNA sequence: TGTGCCAGCAGCGCCCCGGGTTTCCTCTCTGGAAACACCATATATTTT.

The V gene is TRBV6-2 or TRBV6-3, the J gene TRBJ1-2, with a tentative D call TRBD1 (5 bases). Germline-derived CDR1 and CDR2 are MNHEY and SVGEGT. This CDR3 comprises 14 residues. The V end lost 0 bases, the J end lost 7 bases, and 12 bases lay between the germline ends. The CDR3 protein is CASSYSRQGIGYTF. The CDR3 DNA reads as TGTGCCAGCAGTTACTCGAGGCAGGGAATTGGCTACACCTTC.

The CDR3 loop reads CAGFKHRGDTGELFF. CDR3 coding DNA: TGTGCCGGTTTTAAACACAGGGGGGACACCGGGGAGCTGTTTTTT. The V call is TRBV21-1, the J call TRBJ2-2; the table's D gene call, TRBD1, was not cross checked with the DNA. TRBV21-1 is a known pseudogene. CDR3 length equals 15 residues.

The gene calls are TRBV19 and TRBJ1-2; D remains ambiguous. Trimming pared 1 base from V and 7 bases from J, leaving 7 bases between. CDR3 size: 12 residues. Germline CDR1 is LNHDA and CDR2 is SQIVND (reference sequence). The CDR3 coding sequence is TGTGCCAGTAGTATAGTGGGCCGTGGCTACACCTTC. It codes for CASSIVGRGYTF.